This record covers a single T cell receptor (beta chain). Its antigen remains unidentified. With 60 Vbeta and 13 Jbeta primers, the PCR was carried out. The method was immunoSEQ multiplex PCR; TCRdb's version includes in-frame clones alone and lacks a portion of them. In the table there are some 130,000 clones, approximately 80% of which are singletons. The CDR3 has 13 residues. Trimming stripped 0 bases from V and 5 bases from J, with 9 bases between. CDR1 and CDR2 from the germline V gene are SGHTS and YDEGEE. This specimen belongs to a study of cytomegalovirus exposure and HLA in healthy donors. Study-level background: A prior analysis found roughly 100 million unique TCR beta sequences from some 190 million T cells.

Whole-study findings and limits: Both high specificity and high sensitivity reportedly marked the classifier's diagnosis of cytomegalovirus status. Later genetic work tied a missense DCLRE1C variant to beta-chain V and J trimming.

Input material: PBMCs. The source is a male donor in good health and CMV-seropositive. The V call is TRBV5-8, the J call TRBJ2-7; no clear D. CDR3 protein: CASSLGGPDEQYF. In DNA form, the CDR3 reads TGTGCCAGCAGCTTGGGAGGTCCGGACGAGCAGTACTTC.